These 21 T cell receptor beta chains originate from one sample sequenced in a study of T cell therapy after organ transplantation (dated by TCRdb to about 2019). The method was the immunoSEQ multiplex PCR assay. TCRdb stores this immuneACCESS table with in-frame sequences only. Part of the clones is absent; in the studies checked, under half of the shortfall reflects unresolved V genes, and no reason is known for the rest. Across this sample there are roughly 48,000 clones, with approximately 94% seen only once. The ten largest clones add up to roughly 3% of the sample. Their recognized antigens are unknown. Per the publication, the time point label means: before start of T cell therapy. Sequenced material: CD8+ T cells from blood, taken before autologous CMV-specific T cell therapy. These receptors came from a human patient who had received a solid organ transplant and had CMV disease.

The chain links TRBV20-1 to TRBJ2-1; no reliable D call. V was shortened by 5 bases and J by 7 bases, with 9 bases between the two germline ends. The CDR3 runs to 11 residues. The germline gives CDR1 DFQATT, CDR2 SNEGSKA (reference sequence). The CDR3 loop reads CSAPSPNEQFF. The CDR3 nucleotides read TGCAGTGCTCCCAGCCCGAATGAGCAGTTCTTC.

The V gene is TRBV15, the J gene TRBJ2-5, with no clear D. From germline, CDR1 is LNHNV and CDR2 YYDKDF (reference sequence). V dropped 0 bases and J dropped 4 bases, with 6 bases sitting between them. This CDR3 comprises 13 residues. CDR3 region: CATSRERGETQYF. DNA for the CDR3: TGTGCCACCAGCAGAGAGCGAGGAGAGACCCAGTACTTC.

The chain's CDR3 is CASSVGPGTGYYGYTF. The CDR3 coding sequence is TGTGCCAGCAGCGTTGGCCCAGGGACAGGGTACTATGGCTACACCTTC. The chain has TRBV7-6 and TRBJ1-2, with 9 nucleotides matching TRBD1. The junction had 10 bases not matched to a gene; V was cut back by 5 bases and J by 3 bases. Germline values: CDR1 SGHVS, CDR2 FNYEAQ. This CDR3 has 16 amino acids.

This sequence joins TRBV29-1 and TRBJ1-3; 8 nucleotides align to TRBD1. V was pared by 7 bases and J by 4 bases, with 3 bases of the junction left unmatched. CDR3 length: 12 amino acids. Germline V gene lookup returns CDR1 SQVTM and CDR2 ANQGSEA. In DNA form, the CDR3 reads TGCAGCGGACAGGGGCTCGGAAACACCATATATTTT. As protein: CSGQGLGNTIYF.

V usage is TRBV4-1 and J usage is TRBJ2-4; 11 bases align to TRBD1. The CDR3 is 16 residues long. Germline CDR1 is MGHRA and CDR2 is YSYEKL. The J segment lost 7 bases and the V segment lost 0 bases, leaving 5 bases of the junction unmatched. CDR3 in DNA: TGCGCCAGCAGCCAAGACTGGGACAGGGGGAAGAACATTCAGTACTTC. Translated: CASSQDWDRGKNIQYF.

For the CDR3, the DNA is TGTGCCAGCAGCTTAGCAGGGTACACCGGGGAGCTGTTTTTT. Its protein is CASSLAGYTGELFF. The rearrangement joins TRBV7-6 to TRBJ2-2; D unresolved. The CDR3 extends over 14 amino acids. The V gene lost 0 bases and the J gene lost 3 bases, with 5 bases spanning the gap. Germline V gene lookup returns CDR1 SGHVS and CDR2 FNYEAQ.

The chain links TRBV9 to TRBJ1-4; 7 positions match TRBD1. V shed 4 bases and J 5 bases; nucleotides not matched to a gene: 5. Germline values: CDR1 SGDLS, CDR2 YYNGEE. This CDR3 contains 14 residues. Here the CDR3 reads CASSLGQSNEKLFF. CDR3 nucleotide sequence: TGTGCCAGCAGCCTGGGACAGAGCAATGAAAAACTGTTTTTT.

This chain uses TRBV2 with TRBJ1-1; D gene unclear. Germline CDR1 and CDR2: SNHLY and FYNNEI. The CDR3 has 15 residues. V was cut by 0 bases and J by 4 bases, with 12 bases left in between. The CDR3 region is CASSEAPRRTTEAFF. CDR3 bases: TGTGCCAGCAGTGAAGCGCCCCGCCGGACCACTGAAGCTTTCTTT.

The V and J genes are TRBV27 and TRBJ1-2; D not resolved. V was cut by 3 bases and J by 8 bases, with 19 bases left in between. CDR1 is MNHEY and CDR2 is SMNVEV in the germline V gene (reference sequence). CDR3 length: 15 amino acids. DNA for the CDR3: TGTGCCAGCAGTTTTTTCGAGGGTTCGGCTTGGGGCTACACCTTC. Translated, it gives CASSFFEGSAWGYTF.

This chain links TRBV11-3 with TRBJ2-3; TRBD2 matches 8 bases. Trimming cost V 5 bases and J 6 bases; bases outside gene matches: 7. The CDR3 totals 14 residues. Germline CDR1 reads SGHNT; CDR2 reads YENEEA. CDR3 protein: CASSQGLAPDTQYF. The CDR3 bases are TGTGCCAGCAGCCAAGGACTAGCACCGGATACGCAGTATTTT.

The table lists this clone with a count of one. V is TRBV6-1 and J is TRBJ2-2, with 7 bases matching TRBD2. After removal of 2 bases from V and 3 bases from J, the junction contained 0 bases not matched to a gene. CDR1 is MNHNS, CDR2 SASEGT, per germline. The CDR3 covers 14 residues. The CDR3: CASSELADTGELFF. CDR3 DNA sequence: TGTGCCAGCAGTGAACTAGCGGACACCGGGGAGCTGTTTTTT.

The V and J genes are TRBV7-6 and TRBJ1-1; TRBD1 matches 7 bases. The CDR3 is 13 residues long. The germline V gene has CDR1 SGHVS and CDR2 FNYEAQ. V gave up 6 bases and J gave up 1 base; unmatched junction bases: 2. The CDR3 nucleotides are TGTGCCAGCAGTAGGACAGGGAACACTGAAGCTTTCTTT. It specifies CASSRTGNTEAFF.

This rearrangement joins TRBV27 to TRBJ2-1; 8 bases are shared with TRBD1. The V segment lost 7 bases and the J segment 7 bases; nucleotides outside the gene matches: 9. The CDR3 is 14 residues long. CDR1 is MNHEY and CDR2 is SMNVEV in the germline V gene (reference sequence). The CDR3 nucleotides are TGTGCCAGCAACATCGGACAGGGAAGGAATGAGCAGTTCTTC. It encodes CASNIGQGRNEQFF.

V is TRBV9 and J is TRBJ1-5, with D maybe TRBD1 (6 bases). There are 16 residues in the CDR3. V was trimmed by 3 bases and J by 3 bases, leaving 16 bases between them. The germline gives CDR1 SGDLS, CDR2 YYNGEE. The CDR3 reads CASSETTGTHNQPQHF. In DNA form, the CDR3 reads TGTGCCAGCAGCGAAACAACCGGGACACACAATCAGCCCCAGCATTTT. The full variable domain, with the rest looked up from reference TRBV9 and TRBJ1-5, is DSGVTQTPKHLITATGQRVTLRCSPRSGDLSVYWYQQSLDQGLQFLIQYYNGEERAKGNILERFSAQQFPDLHSELNLSSLELGDSALYFCASSETTGTHNQPQHFGDGTRLSIL.

The rearrangement uses TRBV7-9 and TRBJ2-1; D possibly corresponds to TRBD2 (5 bases). The ends were cut back, 5 bases at V and 6 bases at J, with 14 bases in the middle. Per germline, CDR1 SEHNR and CDR2 FQNEAQ (reference sequence). This CDR3 has 14 residues. CDR3 DNA sequence: TGTGCCAGCAGCGAAGGGAGAATCTCCAATGAGCAGTTCTTC. Translating it yields CASSEGRISNEQFF.

The J gene is TRBJ2-5, the V gene TRBV15; 8 bases agree with TRBD2. The CDR3 length is 14 residues. V dropped 4 bases and J dropped 5; count of bases not matched to a gene: 6. Per germline, CDR1 LNHNV and CDR2 YYDKDF (reference sequence). The CDR3: CATSTPGGSETQYF. The CDR3 DNA follows: TGTGCCACCAGCACCCCGGGGGGGTCGGAGACCCAGTACTTC.

The chain uses TRBV7-7 and TRBJ2-1; 9 bases agree with TRBD1. The germline V gene has CDR1 SSHAT and CDR2 FNYEAQ (reference sequence). This CDR3 is built from 16 residues. V was clipped by 5 bases and J by 6 bases; unmatched bases: 11. The CDR3 DNA reads TGTGCCAGCAGCCCCAACCGGGACAGGGTTTTCAATGAGCAGTTCTTC. Its translation: CASSPNRDRVFNEQFF.

The rearrangement joins TRBV27 to TRBJ2-1; 7 nucleotides align to TRBD1. Trimming at V came to 6 bases and at J to 4 bases, leaving 6 bases not matched to a gene. This CDR3 has 14 amino acids. Germline CDR1 reads MNHEY; CDR2 reads SMNVEV (reference sequence). The chain's CDR3 is CASSPGTEYNEQFF. The CDR3, as DNA: TGTGCCAGCAGCCCCGGGACAGAATACAATGAGCAGTTCTTC.

This sequence joins TRBV7-6 and TRBJ1-1; D not certain. This CDR3 comprises 13 residues. Germline V gene lookup returns CDR1 SGHVS and CDR2 FNYEAQ. V gave up 1 base and J gave up 7 bases, with 10 bases separating them. The CDR3 region is CASSLDAAGEAFF. As DNA, the CDR3 is TGTGCCAGCAGCTTAGATGCGGCCGGTGAAGCTTTCTTT.

Regarding this clone: The sample has other DNA sequences that encode this CDR3 too. The chain has TRBV6-5 and TRBJ1-1, with a tentative D call TRBD1 (6 bases). Germline loops: CDR1 MNHEY, CDR2 SVGAGI. The CDR3 contains 13 residues. Trimming removed 6 bases from V and 1 base from J, with 9 bases in between. In nucleotides, the CDR3 is TGTGCCAGCAGCTGGGGGGCGAACACTGAAGCTTTCTTT. Its translation: CASSWGANTEAFF.

This clone appeared a few times. The chain uses TRBV7-9 and TRBJ1-5, with no clear D. The CDR3 runs to 11 residues. The germline V gene has CDR1 SEHNR and CDR2 FQNEAQ (reference sequence). V was trimmed by 5 bases and J by 6 bases, leaving 5 bases between them. The CDR3 nucleotides are TGTGCCAGCAGCGACACTCAGCCCCAGCATTTT. Translated, it gives CASSDTQPQHF. Supplemented by reference TRBV7-9 and TRBJ1-5, the full variable domain reads DTGVSQNPRHKITKRGQNVTFRCDPISEHNRLYWYRQTLGQGPEFLTYFQNEAQLEKSRLLSDRFSAERPKGSFSTLEIQRTEQGDSAMYLCASSDTQPQHFGDGTRLSIL.